A single sample gave rise to the 26 T cell receptor beta chains below, sequenced in a study of identical twins listed by TCRdb under 2016. The method was 5' RACE. Instrument on record: Illumina HiSeq 2000. The public reads were reanalyzed by TCRdb: fastp trimming at Q25, MiXCR alignment, in-frame beta chains only. Identical CDR3 proteins give one entry, which carries the most common genes and DNA. Across this sample there are some 200,000 distinct CDR3 sequences, with around 6.9% seen only once. More than 1.5% of the sample belongs to the ten largest clones. These data were likewise used in another study, on yellow fever vaccine responses in identical twins.

The sample was memory (CD45RO+) T cells sorted from blood. The label giving this sample's cell subset or site can be read as: CD45RO+ enriched T cells. All receptors come from a young woman in good health.

This clonotype was seen only a few times. This chain connects TRBV28 to TRBJ2-2; D perhaps matches TRBD2 (5 bases). With 1 base removed from V and 4 bases from J, the gap between germline ends came to 13 bases. CDR1 and CDR2 from the germline V gene are MDHEN and SYDVKM. The CDR3 sequence is 16 residues long. This chain's CDR3 is CASSLSVQAVTGELFF. Here the CDR3 DNA reads TGTGCCAGCAGTTTATCGGTTCAAGCGGTCACCGGGGAGCTGTTTTTT.

The gene calls are TRBV20-1 and TRBJ1-6; 7 positions match TRBD1. V was pared by 6 bases and J by 5 bases, with 10 bases of the junction left unmatched. The length of the CDR3 is 15 residues. Germline V gene sequence: CDR1 DFQATT, CDR2 SNEGSKA (reference sequence). The CDR3 sequence: CSATSDRVHNSPLHF. DNA of the CDR3: TGCAGTGCAACCTCCGACAGGGTTCATAATTCACCCCTCCACTTT.

This sequence joins TRBV11-1 and TRBJ2-3; 8 bases match TRBD2. The J segment lost 2 bases and the V segment lost 1 base, leaving 11 bases of the junction unmatched. This CDR3 spans 18 amino acids. Germline lookup yields CDR1 SGHAT and CDR2 FQDESV (reference sequence). The CDR3 is CASSLEGRLAGTTDTQYF. The CDR3 DNA is TGTGCCAGCAGCTTAGAGGGTCGGCTAGCGGGTACCACAGATACGCAGTATTTT.

Only a few counts were recorded for this clonotype. This chain joins TRBV24-1 and TRBJ2-3; D is possibly TRBD2 (5 bases). Germline V gene lookup returns CDR1 KGHDR and CDR2 SFDVKD. The CDR3 has 13 amino acids. Trimming left V 1 base short and J 9 bases short, with 10 bases between. CDR3 sequence (DNA): TGTGCCACCAGTGATTTCTCTAGCTACACGCAGTATTTT. This encodes CATSDFSSYTQYF.

The CDR3 DNA is TGTGCCAGCAGCCAGTACACAGAGACCCAGTACTTC. It yields the protein CASSQYTETQYF. The gene calls are TRBV3-1 and TRBJ2-5; D is uncertain. Germline assignment: CDR1 LGHDT and CDR2 YNNKEL (reference sequence). CDR3 size: 12 residues. The V gene lost 3 bases and the J gene lost 4 bases, with 6 bases spanning the gap.

This clonotype showed up many times. The rearrangement links TRBV5-6 to TRBJ1-1; D is uncertain. The germline V and J ends were trimmed by 0 bases and 7 bases, with 7 bases remaining between them. Looked up from germline, CDR1 is SGHDT and CDR2 is YYEEEE. The length of the CDR3 is 12 residues. The CDR3 nucleotides are TGTGCCAGCAGCTTGGAAGAGAATGAAGCTTTCTTT. It yields the protein CASSLEENEAFF.

In the case of this clonotype: A much larger clonotype is one base distant, so this may be a read error. The chain joins TRBV20-1 to TRBJ2-2; 13 nucleotides line up with TRBD2. Per the germline V gene, CDR1 is DFQATT and CDR2 is SNEGSKA (reference sequence). The CDR3 consists of 17 residues. CDR3: CSAKTGTSGMKAGGLFF. In DNA, the CDR3 is TGCAGTGCTAAAACAGGGACTAGCGGGATGAAGGCCGGGGGGCTGTTTTTT.

CDR3 DNA sequence: TGCGCCAGCTCGACTGGGAAGGGCTCCTACGAGCAGTACTTC. This sequence encodes CASSTGKGSYEQYF. This sequence joins TRBV4-3 and TRBJ2-7; D gene ambiguous. CDR3 length: 14 amino acids. Deletions cut 8 bases from V and 0 bases from J, with 14 bases between. The V gene's germline CDR1 is LGHNA and CDR2 YSLEER.

There are many counts of this clonotype. The rearrangement joins TRBV5-1 to TRBJ2-1; D not certain. V was clipped by 2 bases and J by 7 bases, with 4 bases between them. The CDR3 runs to 11 residues. The germline gives CDR1 SGHRS, CDR2 YFSETQ. The chain's CDR3 is CASSFSNEQFF. In DNA, the CDR3 is TGCGCCAGCAGCTTCTCAAATGAGCAGTTCTTC.

This clonotype was recorded many times. The chain links TRBV5-6 to TRBJ2-1, with 10 bases that match TRBD2. CDR1 and CDR2 from the germline V gene are SGHDT and YYEEEE. This CDR3 is 15 amino acids long. V lost 1 base, J lost 7 bases, and 5 bases stayed unmatched. The CDR3 here is CASSLPLAGVNEQFF. The CDR3 region has the DNA TGTGCCAGCAGCTTGCCCCTAGCGGGAGTTAATGAGCAGTTCTTC.

Only a few counts were recorded for this clonotype. This CDR3 reads CASSYQGRETQYF. The CDR3 DNA is TGCGCCAGCAGTTATCAGGGAAGGGAGACCCAGTACTTC. The chain uses TRBV5-1 and TRBJ2-5; D may be TRBD1 (5 bases). V gave up 5 bases and J gave up 5 bases, with 13 bases separating them. Germline V gene data show CDR1 as SGHRS and CDR2 as YFSETQ. CDR3 length: 13 amino acids.

The table lists this clonotype with a few counts. This rearrangement joins TRBV6-2 or TRBV6-3 to TRBJ2-3; 8 bases fit TRBD2. Per the germline V gene, CDR1 is MNHEY and CDR2 is SVGEGT. Germline trimming cut 5 bases from V and 0 bases from J; bases unmatched to any gene: 4. The CDR3 runs to 15 residues. The CDR3: CASSATSGSTDTQYF. The CDR3 coding sequence is TGTGCCAGCAGTGCCACTAGCGGAAGCACAGATACGCAGTATTTT.

The CDR3 DNA reads as TGCGCCAGCAGCCCCCGACAGGGGGCTAGGGGCACAGATACGCAGTATTTT. It codes for CASSPRQGARGTDTQYF. This sequence joins TRBV5-1 and TRBJ2-3, with TRBD1 identical over 10 bases. This CDR3 spans 17 amino acids. Germline V CDR1 and CDR2: SGHRS, YFSETQ. Germline trimming cut 4 bases from V and 1 base from J; bases unmatched to any gene: 9.

This clonotype was seen at least ten times. This CDR3 is CASRGTPTGEQFF. Written as DNA, the CDR3 is TGTGCCAGCAGAGGGACTCCCACGGGTGAGCAGTTCTTC. V and J are TRBV2 and TRBJ2-1, with a tentative D call TRBD2 (6 bases). The CDR3 consists of 13 residues. V shed 6 bases and J shed 9 bases, with 15 bases lying between them. Germline loops: CDR1 SNHLY, CDR2 FYNNEI.

The rearrangement joins TRBV7-2 to TRBJ2-6; 9 bases are shared with TRBD1. Unmatched junction bases numbered 6, after V lost 5 bases and J lost 1 base. Germline CDR1 reads SGHTA; CDR2 reads FQGNSA. This CDR3 is 17 amino acids long. The DNA of the CDR3 is TGTGCCAGCAGCACCACAGGGGGCGCGTCTGGGGCCAACGTCCTGACTTTC. This sequence encodes CASSTTGGASGANVLTF.

The rearrangement links TRBV29-1 to TRBJ1-2, with 8 bases that match TRBD1. This CDR3 is built from 12 residues. Germline CDR1 reads SQVTM; CDR2 reads ANQGSEA. The V segment lost 6 bases and the J segment 4 bases; nucleotides outside the gene matches: 4. In nucleotides, the CDR3 is TGCAGCGTGTCAGGACAGGGCTATGGCTACACCTTC. Translating it yields CSVSGQGYGYTF.

There are a few counts of this clonotype. The chain carries TRBV12-3 or TRBV12-4 and TRBJ2-1; D might be TRBD2 (7 bases). V was cut by 1 base and J by 9 bases, with 22 bases left in between. The CDR3 totals 17 residues. The CDR3 loop reads CASSLESGWGGLSEQFF. The CDR3 coding sequence is TGTGCCAGCAGTTTAGAATCCGGGTGGGGGGGCCTGAGTGAGCAGTTCTTC.

The table lists this clonotype with a few counts. V usage is TRBV7-8 and J usage is TRBJ1-3; 7 bases map to TRBD1. The trim removed 5 bases at V and 4 bases at J, leaving 14 bases unmatched. The germline V gene encodes CDR1 SGHVS and CDR2 FQNEAQ. The CDR3 has 17 residues. CDR3 region: CASSPIRRQGIGNTIYF. CDR3 nucleotide sequence: TGTGCCAGCAGCCCAATACGGAGACAGGGCATCGGAAACACCATATATTTT. Filled out from reference TRBV7-8 and TRBJ1-3, the complete variable domain reads GAGVSQSPRYKVAKRGQDVALRCDPISGHVSLFWYQQALGQGPEFLTYFQNEAQLDKSGLPSDRFFAERPEGSVSTLKIQRTQQEDSAVYLCASSPIRRQGIGNTIYFGEGSWLTVV.

The sample holds many counts of this clonotype. The chain recombines TRBV5-1 with TRBJ2-6, with 7 bases fitting TRBD2. With V trimmed by 4 bases and J by 4 bases, 5 bases remained unmatched. The CDR3 runs to 15 residues. Germline lookup yields CDR1 SGHRS and CDR2 YFSETQ. CDR3 in amino acids: CASSETSSGANVLTF. For the CDR3, the DNA is TGCGCCAGCAGCGAGACTAGCTCCGGGGCCAACGTCCTGACTTTC.

This clonotype has only a few counts. J is TRBJ2-3 and V is TRBV5-6, with D hard to call. The V gene lost 0 bases and the J gene lost 0 bases, with 11 bases spanning the gap. The CDR3 loop spans 16 amino acids. Per the germline V gene, CDR1 is SGHDT and CDR2 is YYEEEE. The DNA for the CDR3 is TGTGCCAGCAGCTTGGTGGGCTTTACTAGCACAGATACGCAGTATTTT. This sequence encodes CASSLVGFTSTDTQYF. Complete variable domain (other parts from reference TRBV5-6 and TRBJ2-3): DAGVTQSPTHLIKTRGQQVTLRCSPKSGHDTVSWYQQALGQGPQFIFQYYEEEERQRGNFPDRFSGHQFPNYSSELNVNALLLGDSALYLCASSLVGFTSTDTQYFGPGTRLTVL.

This clonotype showed up many times. The chain couples TRBV29-1 to TRBJ1-5; the D is unclear. The V gene's germline CDR1 is SQVTM and CDR2 ANQGSEA. V was pared by 8 bases and J by 0 bases, with 14 bases between. The CDR3 sequence is 14 residues long. Written as DNA, the CDR3 is TGCAGCCCCGAAGGAAATTCTAGCAATCAGCCCCAGCATTTT. This codes for CSPEGNSSNQPQHF.

The chain has TRBV5-6 and TRBJ2-5, with 7 bases that match TRBD1. The length of the CDR3 is 17 residues. Trimming cost V 4 bases and J 1 base; bases outside gene matches: 13. CDR1 and CDR2 (germline): SGHDT, YYEEEE. CDR3 sequence reads: CASSPGRGQPIQETQYF. The CDR3 DNA reads TGTGCCAGCAGCCCCGGACGGGGACAGCCTATCCAAGAGACCCAGTACTTC. Full variable domain (outside the CDR3, taken from reference TRBV5-6 and TRBJ2-5): DAGVTQSPTHLIKTRGQQVTLRCSPKSGHDTVSWYQQALGQGPQFIFQYYEEEERQRGNFPDRFSGHQFPNYSSELNVNALLLGDSALYLCASSPGRGQPIQETQYFGPGTRLLVL.

This clonotype was observed at least ten times. V is TRBV12-3 or TRBV12-4 and J is TRBJ1-2, with D maybe TRBD1 (5 bases). The V end was cut by 2 bases, the J end by 3 bases, with 10 bases between. The CDR3 length is 14 residues. CDR3 loop: CASSLSTGYYGYTF. The CDR3 DNA reads as TGTGCCAGCAGTTTAAGTACAGGTTACTATGGCTACACCTTC.

Only a few counts were recorded for this clonotype. V is TRBV6-4 and J is TRBJ2-2, with D tentatively TRBD2 (6 bases). Trimming pared 3 bases from V and 4 bases from J, leaving 9 bases between. This CDR3 comprises 14 residues. Germline CDR1 is MRHNA and CDR2 is SNTAGT. CDR3 in amino acids: CASSERGSTGELFF. CDR3 bases: TGTGCCAGCAGTGAACGGGGGAGCACCGGGGAGCTGTTTTTT.

The chain couples TRBV5-1 to TRBJ2-6, with no clear D. The CDR3 runs to 14 residues. V lost 2 bases to trimming and J lost 6 bases, with 9 bases between them. Germline assignment: CDR1 SGHRS and CDR2 YFSETQ. The CDR3, as DNA: TGCGCCAGCAGCTTTAGAGATGCGGCCAACGTCCTGACTTTC. This sequence encodes CASSFRDAANVLTF.

This clonotype was seen a few times. CDR3 nucleotides: TGCAGTGCTAGAGGGGATAGCTCCTACAATGAGCAGTTCTTC. Translation: CSARGDSSYNEQFF. V is TRBV20-1 and J is TRBJ2-1, with D unclear. This CDR3 is 14 amino acids long. Germline CDR1 is DFQATT and CDR2 is SNEGSKA (reference sequence). V lost 1 base and J lost 0, with 7 bases in between.